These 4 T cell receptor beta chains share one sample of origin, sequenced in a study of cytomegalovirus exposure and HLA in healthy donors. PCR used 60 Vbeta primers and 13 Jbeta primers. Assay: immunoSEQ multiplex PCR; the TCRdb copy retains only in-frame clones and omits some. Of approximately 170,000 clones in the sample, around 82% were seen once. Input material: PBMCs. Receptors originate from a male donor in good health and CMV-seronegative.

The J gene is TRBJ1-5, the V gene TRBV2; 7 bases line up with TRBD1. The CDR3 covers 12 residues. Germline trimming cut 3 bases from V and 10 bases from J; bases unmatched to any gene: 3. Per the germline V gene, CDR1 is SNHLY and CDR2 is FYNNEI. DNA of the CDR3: TGTGCCAGCAGTGAGACAGGGTTCCCCCAGCATTTT. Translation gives CASSETGFPQHF. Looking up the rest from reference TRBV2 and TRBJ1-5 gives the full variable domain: EPEVTQTPSHQVTQMGQEVILRCVPISNHLYFYWYRQILGQKVEFLVSFYNNEISEKSEIFDDQFSVERPDGSNFTLKIRSTKLEDSAMYFCASSETGFPQHFGDGTRLSIL.

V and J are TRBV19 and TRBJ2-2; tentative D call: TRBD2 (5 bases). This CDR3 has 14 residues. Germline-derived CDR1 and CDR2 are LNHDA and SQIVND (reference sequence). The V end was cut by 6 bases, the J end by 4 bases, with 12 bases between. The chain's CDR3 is CASRGTGVTGELFF. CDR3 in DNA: TGTGCCAGTAGGGGAACCGGGGTCACCGGGGAGCTGTTTTTT.

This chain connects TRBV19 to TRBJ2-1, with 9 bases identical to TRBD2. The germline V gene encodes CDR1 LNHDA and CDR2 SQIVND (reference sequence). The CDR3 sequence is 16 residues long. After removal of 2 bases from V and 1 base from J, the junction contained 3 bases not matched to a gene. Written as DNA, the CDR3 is TGTGCCAGTAGTATAAATAGCGGGAGTTCCTACAATGAGCAGTTCTTC. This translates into CASSINSGSSYNEQFF.

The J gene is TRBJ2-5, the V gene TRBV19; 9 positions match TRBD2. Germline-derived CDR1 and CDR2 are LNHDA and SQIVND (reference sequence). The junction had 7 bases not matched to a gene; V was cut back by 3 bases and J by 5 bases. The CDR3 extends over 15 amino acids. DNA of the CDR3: TGTGCCAGTAGTATTCGCGGGGGGGTGGGTGAGACCCAGTACTTC. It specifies CASSIRGGVGETQYF.